This is a list of T cell receptor beta chains from one sample in a study of T cells in Graves' hyperthyroidism and ophthalmopathy. TCRdb itself ran the multiplex PCR reads through MiXCR, one entry per CDR3 protein. Of around 620,000 distinct CDR3 sequences listed, 14% are singletons. Sequenced: blood. The receptors originated from a woman younger than 35 with Graves' ophthalmopathy. Each CDR3 is given without its conserved first and last residue. Fields, in order: V gene, J gene, CDR3 length, CDR3 protein.

V: TRBV7-9
J: TRBJ2-4
length: 15
CDR3: ASSVSVAVLAKNIQY

V: TRBV7-6
J: TRBJ2-3
length: 17
CDR3: ASSFRTLGAGVGSDTQY

V: TRBV2
J: TRBJ2-6
length: 17
CDR3: ASRRYWTGGFSGANVLT

V: TRBV27
J: TRBJ2-7
length: 11
CDR3: ATRLARNYEQY

V: TRBV15
J: TRBJ2-2
length: 14
CDR3: ATSRDRRENTGELF

V: TRBV13
J: TRBJ2-3
length: 12
CDR3: ASSVAGVGDTQY

V: TRBV7-2
J: TRBJ2-2
length: 14
CDR3: ASSLAFGQHTGELF

V: TRBV3-2
J: TRBJ2-1
length: 14
CDR3: ASSQVGVGSCNEQF

V: TRBV6-1
J: TRBJ2-7
length: 12
CDR3: ASRGGGYRYEQY

V: TRBV27
J: TRBJ2-3
length: 14
CDR3: ASSLLGIALGDTQY

V: TRBV5-1
J: TRBJ2-7
length: 13
CDR3: ASSIGTKSSYEQY

V: TRBV2
J: TRBJ2-1
length: 12
CDR3: AGRGLSPYNEQF

V: TRBV3-1
J: TRBJ1-4
length: 16
CDR3: ASSQGENRVMNNEKLF

V: TRBV6-2/TRBV6-3
J: TRBJ1-1
length: 13
CDR3: ASEGGALGNTEAF

V: TRBV20-1
J: TRBJ2-3
length: 14
CDR3: SARPLQGRSTDTQY

V: TRBV28
J: TRBJ2-5
length: 11
CDR3: ASIRDSQETQY

V: TRBV15
J: TRBJ1-5
length: 12
CDR3: ATCKGGANQPQH

V: TRBV12-3/TRBV12-4
J: TRBJ1-2
length: 12
CDR3: ASKSGGLNYGYT

V: TRBV6-6
J: TRBJ2-5
length: 13
CDR3: ASSYSITTGETQY

V: TRBV6-1
J: TRBJ2-7
length: 13
CDR3: ASSVFGGELYEQY

V: TRBV25-1
J: TRBJ1-3
length: 16
CDR3: ASSELVGQGRHIYTIY

V: TRBV6-2/TRBV6-3
J: TRBJ1-1
length: 9
CDR3: ASSQVWEAF

V: TRBV27
J: TRBJ1-1
length: 13
CDR3: ASSYTGTGFSEAF

V: TRBV19
J: TRBJ2-7
length: 13
CDR3: ASSIALGQPYEQY

V: TRBV10-3
J: TRBJ2-7
length: 17
CDR3: AISESIGTSGRHSYEQY

V: TRBV3-1
J: TRBJ2-7
length: 12
CDR3: ARPSGTGFYEQY

V: TRBV20-1
J: TRBJ2-5
length: 14
CDR3: SARPPGLAARGTQY

V: TRBV6-5
J: TRBJ1-1
length: 13
CDR3: ASSYYRGSNTEAF

V: TRBV5-1
J: TRBJ2-7
length: 12
CDR3: ASSLGAGFYEQY

V: TRBV2
J: TRBJ2-7
length: 16
CDR3: ASTGGSLKGRGSYEQY

V: TRBV7-2
J: TRBJ2-7
length: 17
CDR3: ASSPPVPVSSGSGYEQY

V: TRBV30
J: TRBJ2-7
length: 11
CDR3: AWSNGGRYEQY

V: TRBV20-1
J: TRBJ2-7
length: 14
CDR3: SARVNDMRLAYEQY

V: TRBV12-5
J: TRBJ1-1
length: 12
CDR3: ASGLFGMNTEAF

V: TRBV6-2/TRBV6-3
J: TRBJ2-7
length: 12
CDR3: ASSTTRALYEQY

V: TRBV27
J: TRBJ2-7
length: 11
CDR3: ASSYGQHYEQY

V: TRBV18
J: TRBJ1-1
length: 14
CDR3: ASSTGQGAMNTEAF

V: TRBV6-9
J: TRBJ2-1
length: 15
CDR3: ASSYLGTGARHNEQF

V: TRBV7-8
J: TRBJ2-1
length: 13
CDR3: ASSLGLAGVHEQF

V: TRBV15
J: TRBJ1-2
length: 13
CDR3: ATSDWAGGVYGYT

V: TRBV20-1
J: TRBJ1-3
length: 12
CDR3: SALGVTLGNTIY

V: TRBV28
J: TRBJ1-1
length: 9
CDR3: ASSLGAEAF

V: TRBV24-1
J: TRBJ1-6
length: 15
CDR3: ATSDPRLDRGLSPLH

V: TRBV28
J: TRBJ2-1
length: 12
CDR3: ASSLKRGYNEQF

V: TRBV18
J: TRBJ1-1
length: 11
CDR3: ASSPIKNTEAF

V: TRBV10-3
J: TRBJ2-7
length: 13
CDR3: AISEGSSRSYEQY

V: TRBV5-1
J: TRBJ1-2
length: 13
CDR3: ASSLTEWNDYGYT

V: TRBV7-2
J: TRBJ2-5
length: 13
CDR3: ASSFTDYPQETQY

V: TRBV7-3
J: TRBJ1-2
length: 11
CDR3: ASSQVGANGYT

V: TRBV24-1
J: TRBJ2-7
length: 10
CDR3: ATSEWDGEQY

V: TRBV6-1
J: TRBJ2-3
length: 12
CDR3: ASTLAGGKDTQY

V: TRBV4-2
J: TRBJ1-5
length: 14
CDR3: ASSQEHGAWDQPQH

V: TRBV27
J: TRBJ2-5
length: 13
CDR3: ASSRAGLLQETQY

V: TRBV4-3
J: TRBJ1-2
length: 13
CDR3: ASSQEVRATEGYT

V: TRBV9
J: TRBJ2-2
length: 12
CDR3: ASSVEGNTGELF

V: TRBV12-3/TRBV12-4
J: TRBJ2-5
length: 12
CDR3: ASSLGPTQETQY

V: TRBV7-3
J: TRBJ2-7
length: 12
CDR3: ASSGTGATYEQY

V: TRBV12-3/TRBV12-4
J: TRBJ1-1
length: 12
CDR3: ASSLLVPNTEAF

V: TRBV19
J: TRBJ2-1
length: 11
CDR3: ASSIRWQNEQF